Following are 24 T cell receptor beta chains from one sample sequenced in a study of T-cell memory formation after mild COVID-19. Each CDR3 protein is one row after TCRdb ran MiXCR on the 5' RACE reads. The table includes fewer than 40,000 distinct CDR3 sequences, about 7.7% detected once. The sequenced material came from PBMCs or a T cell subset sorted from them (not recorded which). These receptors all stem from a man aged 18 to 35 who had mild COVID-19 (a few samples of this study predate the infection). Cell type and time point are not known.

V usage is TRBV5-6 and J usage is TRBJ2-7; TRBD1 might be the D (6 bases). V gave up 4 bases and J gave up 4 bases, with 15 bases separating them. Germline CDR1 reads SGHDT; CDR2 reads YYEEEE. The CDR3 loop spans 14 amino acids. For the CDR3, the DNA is TGTGCCAGCAGCCGCGGTGCCAGGGGATACGAGCAGTACGTC. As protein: CASSRGARGYEQYV.

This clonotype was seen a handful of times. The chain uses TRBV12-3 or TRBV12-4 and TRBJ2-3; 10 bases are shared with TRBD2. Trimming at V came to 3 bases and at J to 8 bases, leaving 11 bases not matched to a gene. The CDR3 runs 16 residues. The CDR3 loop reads CASSLSSGGPSGTQYF. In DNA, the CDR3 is TGTGCCAGCAGTTTGTCTAGCGGGGGACCAAGCGGTACGCAGTATTTT.

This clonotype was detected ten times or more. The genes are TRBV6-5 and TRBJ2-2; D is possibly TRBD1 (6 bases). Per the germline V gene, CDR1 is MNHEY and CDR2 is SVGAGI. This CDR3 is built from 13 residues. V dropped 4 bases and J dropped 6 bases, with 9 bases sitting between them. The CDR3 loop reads CASSSQGSGELFF. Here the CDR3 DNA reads TGTGCCAGCAGTTCTCAGGGGTCCGGGGAGCTGTTTTTT.

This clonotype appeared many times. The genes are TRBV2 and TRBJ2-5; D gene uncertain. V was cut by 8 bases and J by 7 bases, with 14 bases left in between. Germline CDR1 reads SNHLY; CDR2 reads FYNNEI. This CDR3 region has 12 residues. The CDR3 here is CASRETRGTQYF. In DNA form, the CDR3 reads TGTGCCAGCCGAGAGACCCGTGGGACCCAGTACTTC.

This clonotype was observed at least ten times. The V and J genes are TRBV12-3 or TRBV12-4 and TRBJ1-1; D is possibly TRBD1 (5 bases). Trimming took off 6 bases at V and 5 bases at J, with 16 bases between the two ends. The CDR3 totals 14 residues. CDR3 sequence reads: CASSPGRGWTEAFF. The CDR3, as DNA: TGTGCCAGCAGCCCCGGACGGGGGTGGACTGAAGCTTTCTTT.

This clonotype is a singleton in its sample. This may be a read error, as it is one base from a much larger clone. CDR3 bases: TGCGACAGCAGCTTGGCCGGGGCTAGCGGAGAGACCCAGTACTTC. It yields the protein CDSSLAGASGETQYF. The rearrangement uses TRBV5-1 and TRBJ2-5, with 7 bases identical to TRBD2. CDR3 length: 15 amino acids. Germline V lookup: CDR1 SGHRS, CDR2 YFSETQ.

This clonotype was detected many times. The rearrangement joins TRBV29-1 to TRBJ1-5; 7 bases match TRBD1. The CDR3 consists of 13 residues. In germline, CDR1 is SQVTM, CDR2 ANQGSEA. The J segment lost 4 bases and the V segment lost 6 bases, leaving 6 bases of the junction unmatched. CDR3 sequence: CSVAGTANQPQHF. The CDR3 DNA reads TGCAGCGTCGCTGGGACAGCTAATCAGCCCCAGCATTTT.

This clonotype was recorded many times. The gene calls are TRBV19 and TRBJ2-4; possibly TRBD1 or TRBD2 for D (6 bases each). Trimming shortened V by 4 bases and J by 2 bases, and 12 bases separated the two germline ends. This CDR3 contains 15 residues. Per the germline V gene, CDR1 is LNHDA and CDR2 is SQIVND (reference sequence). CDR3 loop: CASSRPGATKNIQYF. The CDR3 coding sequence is TGTGCCAGTAGTAGGCCGGGGGCGACCAAAAACATTCAGTACTTC.

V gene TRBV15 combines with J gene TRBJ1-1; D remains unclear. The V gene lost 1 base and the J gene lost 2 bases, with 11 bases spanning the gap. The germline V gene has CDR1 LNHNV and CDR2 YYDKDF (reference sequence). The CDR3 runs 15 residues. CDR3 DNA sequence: TGTGCCACCAGCAGAGGCAACAGCCTAAACACTGAAGCTTTCTTT. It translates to CATSRGNSLNTEAFF. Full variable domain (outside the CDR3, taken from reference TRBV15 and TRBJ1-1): DAMVIQNPRYQVTQFGKPVTLSCSQTLNHNVMYWYQQKSSQAPKLLFHYYDKDFNNEADTPDNFQSRRPNTSFCFLDIRSPGLGDTAMYLCATSRGNSLNTEAFFGQGTRLTVV.

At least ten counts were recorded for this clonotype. The CDR3 bases are TGTGCCAGCAGTGAAGGGGACAGCTCCTACGAGCAGTACGTC. Translated: CASSEGDSSYEQYV. This chain uses TRBV6-1 with TRBJ2-7; 7 bases agree with TRBD1. The trim removed 1 base at V and 0 bases at J, leaving 0 bases unmatched. The CDR3 has 14 amino acids. The V gene's germline CDR1 is MNHNS and CDR2 SASEGT.

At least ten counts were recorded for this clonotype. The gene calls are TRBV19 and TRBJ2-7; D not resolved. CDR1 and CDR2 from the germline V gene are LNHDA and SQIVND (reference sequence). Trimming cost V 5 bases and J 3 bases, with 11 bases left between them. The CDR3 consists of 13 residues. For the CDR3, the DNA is TGTGCCAGTAGTCCTGCCAGCAACTACGAGCAGTACTTC. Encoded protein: CASSPASNYEQYF.

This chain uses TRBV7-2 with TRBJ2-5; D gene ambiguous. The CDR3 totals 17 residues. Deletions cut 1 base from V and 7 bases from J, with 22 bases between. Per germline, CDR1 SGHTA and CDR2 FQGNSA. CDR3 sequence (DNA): TGTGCCAGCAGCTTAGACCTAAATATAGTGGAACACGGGACCCAGTACTTC. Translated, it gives CASSLDLNIVEHGTQYF.

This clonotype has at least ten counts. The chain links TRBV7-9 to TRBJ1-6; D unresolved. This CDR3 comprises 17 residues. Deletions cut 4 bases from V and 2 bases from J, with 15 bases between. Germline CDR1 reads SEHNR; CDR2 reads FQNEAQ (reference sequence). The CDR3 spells CASSSGEGNPYNSPLHF. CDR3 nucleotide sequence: TGTGCCAGCAGCTCCGGAGAGGGAAATCCCTATAATTCACCCCTCCACTTT.

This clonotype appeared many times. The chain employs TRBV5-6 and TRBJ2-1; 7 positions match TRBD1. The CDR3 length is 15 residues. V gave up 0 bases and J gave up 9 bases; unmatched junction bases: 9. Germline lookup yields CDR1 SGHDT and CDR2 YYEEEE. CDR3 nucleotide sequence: TGTGCCAGCAGCTTGGACAGGGGCTTTATAGGTGAGCAGTTCTTC. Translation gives CASSLDRGFIGEQFF.

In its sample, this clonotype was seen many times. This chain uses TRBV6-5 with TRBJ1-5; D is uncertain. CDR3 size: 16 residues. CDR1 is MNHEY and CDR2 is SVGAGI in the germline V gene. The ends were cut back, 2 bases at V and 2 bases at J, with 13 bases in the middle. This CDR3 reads CASSYRKGWGNQPQHF. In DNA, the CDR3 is TGTGCCAGCAGTTACCGTAAGGGTTGGGGCAATCAGCCCCAGCATTTT.

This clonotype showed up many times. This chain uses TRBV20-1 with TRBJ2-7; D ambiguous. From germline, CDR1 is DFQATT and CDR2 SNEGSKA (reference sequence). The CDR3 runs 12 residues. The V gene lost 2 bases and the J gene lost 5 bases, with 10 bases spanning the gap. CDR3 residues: CSARSETDEQYV. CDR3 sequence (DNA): TGCAGTGCTAGATCCGAGACGGACGAGCAGTACGTC.

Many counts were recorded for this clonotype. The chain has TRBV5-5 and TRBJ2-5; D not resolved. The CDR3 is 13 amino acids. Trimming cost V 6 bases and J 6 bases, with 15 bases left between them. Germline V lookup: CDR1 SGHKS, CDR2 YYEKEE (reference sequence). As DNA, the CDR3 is TGTGCCAGCACACTGGGTCCCAGTCAGACCCAGTACTTC. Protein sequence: CASTLGPSQTQYF. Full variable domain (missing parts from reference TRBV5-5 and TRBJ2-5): DAGVTQSPTHLIKTRGQQVTLRCSPISGHKSVSWYQQVLGQGPQFIFQYYEKEERGRGNFPDRFSARQFPNYSSELNVNALLLGDSALYLCASTLGPSQTQYFGPGTRLLVL.

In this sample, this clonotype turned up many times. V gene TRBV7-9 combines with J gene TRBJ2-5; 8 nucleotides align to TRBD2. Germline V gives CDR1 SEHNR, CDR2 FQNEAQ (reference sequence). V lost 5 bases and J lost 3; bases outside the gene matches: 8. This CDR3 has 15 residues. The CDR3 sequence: CASSPTGGAKETQYF. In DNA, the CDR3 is TGTGCCAGCAGCCCAACGGGGGGGGCTAAAGAGACCCAGTACTTC.

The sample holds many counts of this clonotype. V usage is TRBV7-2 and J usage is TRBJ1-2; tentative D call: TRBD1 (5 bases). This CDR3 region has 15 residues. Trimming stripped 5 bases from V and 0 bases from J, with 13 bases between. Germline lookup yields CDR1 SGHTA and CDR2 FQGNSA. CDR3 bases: TGTGCCAGCAGCGACACAGGATCCTCTAACTATGGCTACACCTTC. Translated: CASSDTGSSNYGYTF. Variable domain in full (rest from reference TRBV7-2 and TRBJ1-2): GAGVSQSPSNKVTEKGKDVELRCDPISGHTALYWYRQSLGQGLEFLIYFQGNSAPDKSGLPSDRFSAERTGGSVSTLTIQRTQQEDSAVYLCASSDTGSSNYGYTFGSGTRLTVV.

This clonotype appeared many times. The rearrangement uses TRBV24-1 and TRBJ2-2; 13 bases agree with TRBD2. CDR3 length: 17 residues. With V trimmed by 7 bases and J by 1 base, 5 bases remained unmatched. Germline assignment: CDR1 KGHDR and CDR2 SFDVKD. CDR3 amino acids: CATRRLAGGLNTGELFF. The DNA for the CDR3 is TGTGCCACCAGGAGACTAGCGGGGGGACTGAACACCGGGGAGCTGTTTTTT.

For the CDR3, the DNA is TGCAGTGCTAGACCTCAACAGGTCAAAGCGCAGTATTTT. Translation: CSARPQQVKAQYF. V gene TRBV20-1 combines with J gene TRBJ2-3; weak D call: TRBD1 (5 bases). CDR1 DFQATT and CDR2 SNEGSKA come from the germline V gene (reference sequence). V dropped 2 bases and J dropped 10 bases, with 16 bases sitting between them. The CDR3 spans 13 residues.

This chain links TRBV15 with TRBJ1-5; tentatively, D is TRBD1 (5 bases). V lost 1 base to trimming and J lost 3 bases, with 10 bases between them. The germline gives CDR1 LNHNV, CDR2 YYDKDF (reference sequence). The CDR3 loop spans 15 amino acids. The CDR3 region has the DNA TGTGCCACCAGCAGAGTAGCAGGGCTCAATCAGCCCCAGCATTTT. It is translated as CATSRVAGLNQPQHF. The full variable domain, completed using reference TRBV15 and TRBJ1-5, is DAMVIQNPRYQVTQFGKPVTLSCSQTLNHNVMYWYQQKSSQAPKLLFHYYDKDFNNEADTPDNFQSRRPNTSFCFLDIRSPGLGDTAMYLCATSRVAGLNQPQHFGDGTRLSIL.

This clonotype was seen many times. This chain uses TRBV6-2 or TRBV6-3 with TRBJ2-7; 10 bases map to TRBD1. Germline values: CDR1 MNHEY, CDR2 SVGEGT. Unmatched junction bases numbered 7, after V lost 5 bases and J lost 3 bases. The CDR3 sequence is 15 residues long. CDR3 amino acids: CASSPIGQGVYEQYF. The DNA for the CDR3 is TGTGCCAGCAGTCCAATTGGACAGGGGGTCTACGAGCAGTACTTC.

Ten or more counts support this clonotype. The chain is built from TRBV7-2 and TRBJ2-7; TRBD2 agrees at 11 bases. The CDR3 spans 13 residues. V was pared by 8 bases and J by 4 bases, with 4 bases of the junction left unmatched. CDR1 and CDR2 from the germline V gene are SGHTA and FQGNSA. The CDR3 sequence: CASGLAGGYEQYV. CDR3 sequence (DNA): TGTGCCAGCGGGCTAGCGGGGGGATACGAGCAGTACGTC.